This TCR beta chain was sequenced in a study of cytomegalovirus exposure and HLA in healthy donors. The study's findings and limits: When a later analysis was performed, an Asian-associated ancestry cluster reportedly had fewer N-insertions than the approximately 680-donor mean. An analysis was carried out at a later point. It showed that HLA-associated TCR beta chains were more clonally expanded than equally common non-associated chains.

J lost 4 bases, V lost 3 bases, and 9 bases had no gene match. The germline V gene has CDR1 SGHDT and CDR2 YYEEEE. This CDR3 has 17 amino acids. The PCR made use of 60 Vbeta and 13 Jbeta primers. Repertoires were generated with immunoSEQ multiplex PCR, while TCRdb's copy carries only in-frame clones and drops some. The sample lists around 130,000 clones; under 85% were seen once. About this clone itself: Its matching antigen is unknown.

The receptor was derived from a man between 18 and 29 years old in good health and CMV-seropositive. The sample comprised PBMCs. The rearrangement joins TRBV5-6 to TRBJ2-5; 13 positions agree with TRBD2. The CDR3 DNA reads TGTGCCAGCAGCTCCCTGGGACTAGCGGGATCATTAGAGACCCAGTACTTC. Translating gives CASSSLGLAGSLETQYF.